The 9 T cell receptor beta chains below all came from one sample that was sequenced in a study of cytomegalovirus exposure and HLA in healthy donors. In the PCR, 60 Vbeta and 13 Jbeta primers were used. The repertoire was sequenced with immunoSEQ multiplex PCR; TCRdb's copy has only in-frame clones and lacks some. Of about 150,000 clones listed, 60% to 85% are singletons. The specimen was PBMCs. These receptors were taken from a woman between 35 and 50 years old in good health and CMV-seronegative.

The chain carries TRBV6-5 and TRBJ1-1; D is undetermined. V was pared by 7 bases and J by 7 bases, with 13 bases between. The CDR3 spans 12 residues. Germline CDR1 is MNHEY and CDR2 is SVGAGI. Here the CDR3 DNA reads TGTGCCAGCATCGAGCCCGGGATTGAAGCTTTCTTT. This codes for CASIEPGIEAFF.

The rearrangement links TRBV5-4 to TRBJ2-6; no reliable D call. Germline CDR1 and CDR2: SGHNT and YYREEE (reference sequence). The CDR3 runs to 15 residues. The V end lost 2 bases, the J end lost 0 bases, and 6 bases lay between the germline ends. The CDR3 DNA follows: TGTGCCAGCAGCTTCTCCAGCTCTGGGGCCAACGTCCTGACTTTC. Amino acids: CASSFSSSGANVLTF.

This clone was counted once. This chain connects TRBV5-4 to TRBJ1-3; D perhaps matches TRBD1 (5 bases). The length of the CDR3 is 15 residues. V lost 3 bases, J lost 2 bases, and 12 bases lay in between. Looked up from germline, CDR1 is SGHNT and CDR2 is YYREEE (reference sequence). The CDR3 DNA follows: TGTGCCAGCAGCTCCCCGACGGGGGCTGGAAACACCATATATTTT. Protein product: CASSSPTGAGNTIYF.

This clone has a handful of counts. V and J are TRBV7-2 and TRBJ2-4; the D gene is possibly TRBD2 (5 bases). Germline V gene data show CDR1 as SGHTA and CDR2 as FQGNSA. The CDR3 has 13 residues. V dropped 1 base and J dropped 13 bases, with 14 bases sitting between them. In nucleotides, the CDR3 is TGTGCCAGCAGCTTAGGTCCGACTATACAACAGTACTTC. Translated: CASSLGPTIQQYF.

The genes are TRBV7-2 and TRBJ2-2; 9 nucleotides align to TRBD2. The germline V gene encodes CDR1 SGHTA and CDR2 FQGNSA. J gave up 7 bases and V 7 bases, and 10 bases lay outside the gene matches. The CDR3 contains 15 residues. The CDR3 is CASTRTSVRGGELFF. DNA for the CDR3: TGTGCCAGCACCCGGACTAGCGTGAGGGGCGGGGAGCTGTTTTTT. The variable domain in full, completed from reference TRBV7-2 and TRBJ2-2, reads GAGVSQSPSNKVTEKGKDVELRCDPISGHTALYWYRQSLGQGLEFLIYFQGNSAPDKSGLPSDRFSAERTGGSVSTLTIQRTQQEDSAVYLCASTRTSVRGGELFFGEGSRLTVL.

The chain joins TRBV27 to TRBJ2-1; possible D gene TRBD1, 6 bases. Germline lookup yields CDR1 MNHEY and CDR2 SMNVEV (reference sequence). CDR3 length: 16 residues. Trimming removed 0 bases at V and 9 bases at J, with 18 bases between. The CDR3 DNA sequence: TGTGCCAGCAGTTTATCATGGGGTAGGGGGTTAGGTGAGCAGTTCTTC. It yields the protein CASSLSWGRGLGEQFF.

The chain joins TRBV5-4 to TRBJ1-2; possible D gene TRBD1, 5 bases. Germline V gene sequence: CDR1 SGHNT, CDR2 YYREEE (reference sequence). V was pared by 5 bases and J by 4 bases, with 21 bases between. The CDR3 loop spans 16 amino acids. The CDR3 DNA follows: TGTGCCAGCAGTCGACCCAGCTCAGGGAGGATCTATGGCTACACCTTC. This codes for CASSRPSSGRIYGYTF.

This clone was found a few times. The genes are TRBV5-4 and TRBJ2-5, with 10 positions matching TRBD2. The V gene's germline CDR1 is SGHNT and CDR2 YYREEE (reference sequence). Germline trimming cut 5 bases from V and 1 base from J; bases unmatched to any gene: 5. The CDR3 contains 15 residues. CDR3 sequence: CASRPGLALQETQYF. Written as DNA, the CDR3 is TGTGCCAGCAGACCGGGACTAGCGCTCCAAGAGACCCAGTACTTC. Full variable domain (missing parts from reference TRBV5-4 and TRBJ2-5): ETGVTQSPTHLIKTRGQQVTLRCSSQSGHNTVSWYQQALGQGPQFIFQYYREEENGRGNFPPRFSGLQFPNYSSELNVNALELDDSALYLCASRPGLALQETQYFGPGTRLLVL.

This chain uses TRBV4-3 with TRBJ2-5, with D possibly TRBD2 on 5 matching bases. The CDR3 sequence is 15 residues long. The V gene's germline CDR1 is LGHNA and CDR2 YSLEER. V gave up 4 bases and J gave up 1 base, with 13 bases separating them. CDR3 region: CASSPFRDPQETQYF. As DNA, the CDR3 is TGCGCCAGCAGCCCATTCCGGGATCCCCAAGAGACCCAGTACTTC.